These 12 T cell receptor beta chains were sequenced from one sample in a study of metastatic and nonmetastatic thyroid tumors. TCRdb re-called clones via MiXCR from the PCR reads. The sample has some 15,000 clones; around 25% are singletons. Thyroid surgery was performed in patients who had received no treatment beforehand. Source material: tumor tissue. All receptors come from a female donor with papillary thyroid cancer or a benign thyroid nodule (not recorded which). Some clones in this sample may be carry-over from other donors' samples.

This chain connects TRBV28 to TRBJ2-7, with TRBD2 matching 9 bases. Germline loops: CDR1 MDHEN, CDR2 SYDVKM. V was pared by 7 bases and J by 4 bases, with 11 bases of the junction left unmatched. The CDR3 is 15 residues long. The CDR3 DNA is TGTGCCAGCACGCCCACACCAGCGGGAGGTTACGAGCAGTACTTC. This codes for CASTPTPAGGYEQYF.

This clone has more than one count but fewer than ten. This sample includes further DNA sequences coding for the same CDR3. The chain recombines TRBV6-1 with TRBJ2-5; TRBD2 is a possible D gene (6 bases). CDR1 is MNHNS, CDR2 SASEGT, per germline. The CDR3 has 17 amino acids. The germline V and J ends were trimmed by 5 bases and 2 bases, with 21 bases remaining between them. Here the CDR3 reads CASSPSRRGGEQETQYF. DNA for the CDR3: TGTGCCAGCAGTCCCTCTCGTCGTGGCGGGGAACAAGAGACCCAGTACTTC.

This clone occurred many times. The CDR3 spells CASSFGTANSPLHF. DNA for the CDR3: TGTGCCAGCAGTTTCGGGACGGCTAATTCACCCCTCCACTTT. The V call is TRBV27, the J call TRBJ1-6, with D possibly being TRBD1 (5 bases). This CDR3 is 14 amino acids long. V dropped 3 bases and J dropped 6 bases, with 9 bases sitting between them. Germline loops: CDR1 MNHEY, CDR2 SMNVEV (reference sequence).

This clone came up many times. The chain combines TRBV27 with TRBJ1-2; TRBD1 matches 8 bases. CDR3 size: 15 residues. Germline-derived CDR1 and CDR2 are MNHEY and SMNVEV (reference sequence). With 7 bases clipped from V and 4 bases from J, the junction kept 11 bases outside the gene matches. The CDR3 DNA sequence: TGTGCCAGCACCACCCCCGGACAGGGAGGCTATGGCTACACCTTC. This codes for CASTTPGQGGYGYTF.

The chain is built from TRBV4-1 and TRBJ1-3; D gene ambiguous. V lost 0 bases and J 6 bases, leaving 6 bases between the germline ends. The V gene's germline CDR1 is MGHRA and CDR2 YSYEKL. The CDR3 is 13 amino acids. The CDR3 protein is CASSQEMENTIYF. Written as DNA, the CDR3 is TGCGCCAGCAGCCAAGAAATGGAAAACACCATATATTTT.

This clone was recorded at least ten times. This chain links TRBV7-8 with TRBJ2-7; 11 positions match TRBD2. CDR1 is SGHVS and CDR2 is FQNEAQ in the germline V gene. V trimming: 4 bases; J trimming: 5 bases; junction bases outside the gene matches: 7. The CDR3 runs to 15 residues. The CDR3: CASSSELAGVNEQYF. DNA of the CDR3: TGTGCCAGCAGCTCGGAACTAGCGGGAGTAAACGAGCAGTACTTC.

This chain connects TRBV12-3 or TRBV12-4 to TRBJ2-3; maybe TRBD1 (5 bases). The CDR3 totals 16 residues. The germline V and J ends were trimmed by 3 bases and 0 bases, with 13 bases remaining between them. In DNA form, the CDR3 reads TGTGCCAGCAGTTTCTCTAACAGGCCCAGCACAGATACGCAGTATTTT. This gives the protein CASSFSNRPSTDTQYF.

This clone is medium-sized by share. V is TRBV6-4 and J is TRBJ2-6; TRBD1 matches 7 bases. The CDR3 contains 16 residues. The V and J ends lost 0 bases and 2 bases, in that order; junction bases with no gene match: 1. In germline, CDR1 is MRHNA, CDR2 SNTAGT. The CDR3 sequence: CASSDSGGAGANVLTF. CDR3 coding DNA: TGTGCCAGCAGTGACTCAGGGGGCGCTGGGGCCAACGTCCTGACTTTC.

On this clone itself: Relative to the germline gene, one junction end is altered; a read error may explain this. CDR3 sequence: CVSSLATGVIDEQYF. CDR3 nucleotide sequence: TGCGTCAGCAGCTTGGCGACAGGGGTGATTGACGAGCAGTACTTC. The chain uses TRBV5-1 and TRBJ2-7; TRBD1 matches 8 bases. Germline-derived CDR1 and CDR2 are SGHRS and YFSETQ. The CDR3 spans 15 residues.

In its sample, this clone was seen many times. The chain links TRBV7-2 to TRBJ2-3, with D possibly TRBD2 on 5 matching bases. The germline V and J ends were trimmed by 2 bases and 5 bases, with 14 bases remaining between them. The CDR3 consists of 15 residues. Germline-derived CDR1 and CDR2 are SGHTA and FQGNSA. The CDR3 loop reads CASSLRKTGLDTQYF. CDR3 DNA sequence: TGTGCCAGCAGCTTACGCAAAACGGGGTTAGATACGCAGTATTTT.

This clone showed up many times. This chain links TRBV5-6 with TRBJ1-6; D gene uncertain. The V gene's germline CDR1 is SGHDT and CDR2 YYEEEE. This CDR3 is built from 15 residues. The V end lost 2 bases, the J end lost 10 bases, and 16 bases lay between the germline ends. Here the CDR3 reads CASSFGFQGQSPLHF. CDR3 bases: TGTGCCAGCAGCTTCGGCTTTCAAGGGCAATCACCCCTCCACTTT.

The V gene is TRBV30, the J gene TRBJ1-6; D might be TRBD1 (5 bases). CDR3 length equals 13 residues. The V gene lost 1 base and the J gene lost 8 bases, with 9 bases spanning the gap. Germline CDR1 reads GTSNPN; CDR2 reads SVGIG (reference sequence). Written as DNA, the CDR3 is TGTGCCTGGAGTGCCTCGGGGGATTCACCCCTCCACTTT. Its translation: CAWSASGDSPLHF.